In its sample, the clone carrying this T cell receptor beta chain was seen once. Treatment specified: around 19 received Ad26.COV2.S at low or high dose, single or two shots; about 5 received placebo; per-sample allocation not given. Samples analyzed were those drawn on day 63 after the first vaccine or placebo injection. This sample is drawn from a study of Ad26.COV2.S vaccination and SARS-CoV-2 variants. CDR3 length: 17 amino acids. The germline CDR1 and CDR2 sequences are MNHEY and SVGEGT. Trimming left V 6 bases short and J 0 bases short, with 18 bases between. Here immunoSEQ multiplex PCR was the method, and the copy in TCRdb shows in-frame clones only, minus some. The table shows hundreds of thousands of clones, with roughly nine tenths occurring only once.

The material sequenced was peripheral blood, taken in a trial of Ad26.COV2.S vaccine versus placebo. The sequence was obtained from a person aged 18-65 years who received the Ad26.COV2.S COVID-19 vaccine or a placebo. The chain uses TRBV6-2 or TRBV6-3 and TRBJ2-1; D might be TRBD1 (6 bases). CDR3 protein: CASSPLGARSSYNEQFF. The CDR3 DNA reads TGTGCCAGCAGCCCTCTGGGGGCCCGTAGCTCCTACAATGAGCAGTTCTTC.